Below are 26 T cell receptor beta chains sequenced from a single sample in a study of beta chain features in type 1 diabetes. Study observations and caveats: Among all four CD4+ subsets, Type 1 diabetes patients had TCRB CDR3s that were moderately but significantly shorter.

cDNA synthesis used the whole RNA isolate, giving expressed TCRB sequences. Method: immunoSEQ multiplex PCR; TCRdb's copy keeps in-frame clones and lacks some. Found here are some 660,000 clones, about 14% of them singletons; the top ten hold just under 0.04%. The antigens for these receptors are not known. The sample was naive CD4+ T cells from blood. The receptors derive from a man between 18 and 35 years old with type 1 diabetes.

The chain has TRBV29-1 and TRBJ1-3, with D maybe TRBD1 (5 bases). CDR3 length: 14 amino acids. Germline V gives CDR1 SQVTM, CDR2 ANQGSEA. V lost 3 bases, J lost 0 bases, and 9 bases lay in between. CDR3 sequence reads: CSVEGTFSGNTIYF. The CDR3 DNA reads TGCAGCGTTGAGGGGACGTTCTCTGGAAACACCATATATTTT.

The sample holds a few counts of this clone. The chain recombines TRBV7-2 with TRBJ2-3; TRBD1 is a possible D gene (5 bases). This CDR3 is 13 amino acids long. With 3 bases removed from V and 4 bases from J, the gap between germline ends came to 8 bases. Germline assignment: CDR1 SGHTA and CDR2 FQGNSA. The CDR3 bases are TGTGCCAGCAGCTTCAGGGAATCAGATACGCAGTATTTT. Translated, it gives CASSFRESDTQYF.

This CDR3 is CASSLFDGNAEAFF. The CDR3 DNA reads TGCGCCAGCAGCTTGTTTGACGGAAACGCTGAAGCTTTCTTT. V and J are TRBV5-1 and TRBJ1-1; no firm D call. CDR1 is SGHRS and CDR2 is YFSETQ in the germline V gene. With 1 base removed from V and 6 bases from J, the gap between germline ends came to 13 bases. CDR3 length: 14 amino acids.

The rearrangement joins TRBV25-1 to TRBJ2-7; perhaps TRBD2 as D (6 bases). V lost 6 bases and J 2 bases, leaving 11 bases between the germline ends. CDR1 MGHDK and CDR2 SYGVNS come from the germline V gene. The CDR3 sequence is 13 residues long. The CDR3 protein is CASSGSPTYEQYF. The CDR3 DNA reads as TGTGCCAGCAGCGGGAGCCCTACCTACGAGCAGTACTTC.

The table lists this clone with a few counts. CDR3 nucleotide sequence: TGTGCCAGCAGCGTAGCCGGGACAGGGGAAAAACTGTTTTTT. Its protein product is CASSVAGTGEKLFF. The chain recombines TRBV9 with TRBJ1-4, with 9 bases lining up with TRBD1. The germline gives CDR1 SGDLS, CDR2 YYNGEE. The V segment lost 0 bases and the J segment 8 bases; nucleotides outside the gene matches: 2. The CDR3 spans 14 residues.

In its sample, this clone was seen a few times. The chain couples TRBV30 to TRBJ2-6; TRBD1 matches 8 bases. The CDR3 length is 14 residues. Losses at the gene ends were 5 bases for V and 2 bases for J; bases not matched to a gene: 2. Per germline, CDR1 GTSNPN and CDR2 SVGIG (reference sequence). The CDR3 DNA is TGTGCCTGGGTACAGGGGGCTGGGGCCAACGTCCTGACTTTC. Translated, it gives CAWVQGAGANVLTF.

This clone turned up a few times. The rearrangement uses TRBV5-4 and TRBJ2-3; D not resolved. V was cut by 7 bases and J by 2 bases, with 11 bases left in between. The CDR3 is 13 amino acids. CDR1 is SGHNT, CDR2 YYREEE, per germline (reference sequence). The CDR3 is CASFKQYTDTQYF. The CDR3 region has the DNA TGTGCCAGCTTCAAACAATACACAGATACGCAGTATTTT.

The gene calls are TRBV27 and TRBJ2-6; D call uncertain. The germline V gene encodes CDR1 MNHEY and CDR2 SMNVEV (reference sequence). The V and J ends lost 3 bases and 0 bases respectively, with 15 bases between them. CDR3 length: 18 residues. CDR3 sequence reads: CASSFRNIRASGANVLTF. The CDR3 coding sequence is TGTGCCAGCAGTTTCCGGAACATAAGGGCCTCTGGGGCCAACGTCCTGACTTTC.

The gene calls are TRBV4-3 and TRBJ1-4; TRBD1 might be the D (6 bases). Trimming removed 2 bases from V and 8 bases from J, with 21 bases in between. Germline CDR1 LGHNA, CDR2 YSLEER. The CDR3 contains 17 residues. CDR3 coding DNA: TGCGCCAGCAGCCAAACTCCTCGACAGGATCTAGCGGAAAAACTGTTTTTT. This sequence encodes CASSQTPRQDLAEKLFF.

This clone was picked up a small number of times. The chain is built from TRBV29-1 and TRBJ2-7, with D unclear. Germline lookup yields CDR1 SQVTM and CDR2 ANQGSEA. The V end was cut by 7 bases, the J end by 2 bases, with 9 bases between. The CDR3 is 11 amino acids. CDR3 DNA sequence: TGCAGCGGCACGGATCCCTACGAGCAGTACTTC. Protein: CSGTDPYEQYF.

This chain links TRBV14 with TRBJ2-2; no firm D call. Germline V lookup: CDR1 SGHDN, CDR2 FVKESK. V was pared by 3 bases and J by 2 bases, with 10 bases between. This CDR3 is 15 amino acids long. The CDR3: CASSHFVGNTGELFF. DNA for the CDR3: TGTGCCAGCAGCCATTTCGTCGGCAACACCGGGGAGCTGTTTTTT. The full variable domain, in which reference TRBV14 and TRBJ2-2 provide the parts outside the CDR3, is EAGVTQFPSHSVIEKGQTVTLRCDPISGHDNLYWYRRVMGKEIKFLLHFVKESKQDESGMPNNRFLAERTGGTYSTLKVQPAELEDSGVYFCASSHFVGNTGELFFGEGSRLTVL.

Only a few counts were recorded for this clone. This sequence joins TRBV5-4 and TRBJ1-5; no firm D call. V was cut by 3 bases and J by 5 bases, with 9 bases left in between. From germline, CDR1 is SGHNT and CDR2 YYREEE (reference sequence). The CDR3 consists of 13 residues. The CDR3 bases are TGTGCCAGCAGCTCCCTACCTGATCAGCCCCAGCATTTT. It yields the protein CASSSLPDQPQHF.

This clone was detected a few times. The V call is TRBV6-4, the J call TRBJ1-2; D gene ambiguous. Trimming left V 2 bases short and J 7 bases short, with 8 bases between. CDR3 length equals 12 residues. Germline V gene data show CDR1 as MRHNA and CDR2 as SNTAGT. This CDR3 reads CASSDSGRGYTF. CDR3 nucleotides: TGTGCCAGCAGTGACAGTGGTCGTGGCTACACCTTC.

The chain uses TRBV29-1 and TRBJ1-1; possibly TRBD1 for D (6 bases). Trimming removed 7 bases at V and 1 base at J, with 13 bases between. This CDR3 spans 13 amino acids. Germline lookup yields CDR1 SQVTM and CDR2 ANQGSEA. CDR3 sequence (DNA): TGCAGCGCCCACAGGGCCCAGAACACTGAAGCTTTCTTT. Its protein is CSAHRAQNTEAFF.

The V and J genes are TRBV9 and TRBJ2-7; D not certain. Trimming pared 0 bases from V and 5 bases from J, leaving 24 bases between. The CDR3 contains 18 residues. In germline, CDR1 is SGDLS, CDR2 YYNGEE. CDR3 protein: CASSVEPLQSFRSDEQYF. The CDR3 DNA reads TGTGCCAGCAGCGTAGAACCCCTACAGTCTTTTAGGAGTGACGAGCAGTACTTC.

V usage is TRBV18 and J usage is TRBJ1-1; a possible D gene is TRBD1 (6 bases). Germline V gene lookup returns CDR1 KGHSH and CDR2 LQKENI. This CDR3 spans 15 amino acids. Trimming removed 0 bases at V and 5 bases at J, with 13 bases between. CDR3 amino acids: CASSPPQGPVTEAFF. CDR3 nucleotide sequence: TGTGCCAGCTCACCACCGCAGGGGCCGGTAACTGAAGCTTTCTTT.

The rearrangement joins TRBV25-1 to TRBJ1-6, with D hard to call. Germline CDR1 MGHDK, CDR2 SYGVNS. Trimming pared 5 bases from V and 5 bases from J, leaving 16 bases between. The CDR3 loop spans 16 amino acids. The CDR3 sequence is CASSPTGQPHNSPLHF. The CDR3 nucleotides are TGTGCCAGCAGTCCCACCGGCCAACCCCATAATTCACCCCTCCACTTT.

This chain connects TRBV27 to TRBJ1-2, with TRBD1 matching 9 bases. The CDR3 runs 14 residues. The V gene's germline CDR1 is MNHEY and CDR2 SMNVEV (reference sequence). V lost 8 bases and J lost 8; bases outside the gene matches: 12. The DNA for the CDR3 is TGTGCCAGCTTACAGGGGGCGACGTCCCGAGGCTACACCTTC. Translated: CASLQGATSRGYTF.

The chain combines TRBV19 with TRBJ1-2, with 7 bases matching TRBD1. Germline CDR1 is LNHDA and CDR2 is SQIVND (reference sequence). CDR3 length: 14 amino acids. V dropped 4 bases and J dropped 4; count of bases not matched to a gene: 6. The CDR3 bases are TGTGCCAGTAGTACCCTGGACAGGTTCTATGGCTACACCTTC. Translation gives CASSTLDRFYGYTF.

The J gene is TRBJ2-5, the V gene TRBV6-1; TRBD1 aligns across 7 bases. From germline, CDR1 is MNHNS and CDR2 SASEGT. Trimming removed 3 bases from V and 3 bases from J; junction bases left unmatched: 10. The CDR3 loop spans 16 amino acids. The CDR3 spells CASSETYRQGEETQYF. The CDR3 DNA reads TGTGCCAGCAGTGAGACGTATAGGCAGGGGGAAGAGACCCAGTACTTC.

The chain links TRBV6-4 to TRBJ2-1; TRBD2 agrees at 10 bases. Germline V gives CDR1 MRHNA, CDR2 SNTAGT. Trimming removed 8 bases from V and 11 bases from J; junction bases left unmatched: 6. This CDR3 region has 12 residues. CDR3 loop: CASGGTSEKQFF. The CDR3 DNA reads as TGTGCCAGCGGCGGGACTAGCGAAAAGCAGTTCTTC.

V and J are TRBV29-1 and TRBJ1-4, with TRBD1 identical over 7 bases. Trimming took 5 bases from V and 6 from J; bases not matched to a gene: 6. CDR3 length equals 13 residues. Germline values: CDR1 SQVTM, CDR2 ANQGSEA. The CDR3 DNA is TGCAGCGTTTTAAGACAGGGTCATGAAAAACTGTTTTTT. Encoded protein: CSVLRQGHEKLFF.

The CDR3 sequence: CASSASWTNGAGLFF. The CDR3 DNA reads as TGTGCCAGCAGCGCCAGTTGGACCAATGGGGCCGGGCTGTTTTTT. The chain has TRBV7-2 and TRBJ2-2, with D maybe TRBD1 (5 bases). Germline V CDR1 and CDR2: SGHTA, FQGNSA. The CDR3 is made up of 15 amino acids. The V end was cut by 5 bases, the J end by 13 bases, with 23 bases between. Combining the CDR3 with reference TRBV7-2 and TRBJ2-2 gives the whole variable domain GAGVSQSPSNKVTEKGKDVELRCDPISGHTALYWYRQSLGQGLEFLIYFQGNSAPDKSGLPSDRFSAERTGGSVSTLTIQRTQQEDSAVYLCASSASWTNGAGLFFGEGSRLTVL.

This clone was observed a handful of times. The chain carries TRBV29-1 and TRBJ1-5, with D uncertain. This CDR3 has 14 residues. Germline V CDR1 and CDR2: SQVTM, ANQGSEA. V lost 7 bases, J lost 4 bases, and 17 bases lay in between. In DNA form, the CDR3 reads TGCAGCGCCCTCGAGAACAGTTCAAATCAGCCCCAGCATTTT. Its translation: CSALENSSNQPQHF.

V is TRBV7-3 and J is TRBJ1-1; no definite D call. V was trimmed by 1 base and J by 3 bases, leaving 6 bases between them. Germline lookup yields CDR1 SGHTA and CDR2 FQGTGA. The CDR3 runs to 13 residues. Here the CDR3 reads CASSLRRDTEAFF. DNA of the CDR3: TGTGCCAGCAGCTTAAGGCGGGACACTGAAGCTTTCTTT.

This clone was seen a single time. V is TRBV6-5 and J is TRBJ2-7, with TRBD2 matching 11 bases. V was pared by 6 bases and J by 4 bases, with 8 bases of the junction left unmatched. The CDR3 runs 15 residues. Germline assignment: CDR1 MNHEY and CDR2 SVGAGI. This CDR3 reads CASSVTSGSWYEQYF. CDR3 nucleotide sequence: TGTGCCAGCAGCGTCACTAGCGGGAGTTGGTACGAGCAGTACTTC.